This T cell receptor (beta chain) was captured in a study of blood T cell repertoires in COVID-19. Study-wide context: Acute and convalescent COVID-19 samples came from the United States, Italy and Spain. T cells, B-cell-depleted T cells, or PBMCs supplied cDNA or gDNA.

Original methodology: Cell counts per sample came from amplifying reference gene primers. Generated by immunoSEQ multiplex PCR, the TCRdb table keeps only in-frame clones and is missing some. V, J and clone size are those of that table, while D and trimming were read from the DNA. The repertoire consists of around 150,000 clones, with approximately 82% occurring once and the leading ten covering 22%. V lost 5 bases, J lost 6 bases, and 10 bases lay in between. Germline V gives CDR1 MDHEN, CDR2 SYDVKM. This CDR3 has 13 residues. This clone was detected only a few times. The origin of this receptor is a woman older than 75 with acute or convalescent COVID-19. V usage is TRBV28 and J usage is TRBJ1-4; D gene unclear. Input material: peripheral blood. CDR3 nucleotide sequence: TGTGCCAGCAGTCTTCACGGAGATGAAAAACTGTTTTTT. Its protein is CASSLHGDEKLFF.